The clone carrying this TCR beta chain occurred a few times. Its antigen is undetermined. A split of CD4+ cells into CD45RA+ naive and CD45RA-negative memory subsets was performed. These data come from a study of shared clonotypes between healthy human individuals. V trimming: 0 bases; J trimming: 0 bases; junction bases outside the gene matches: 3. CDR3 length equals 16 residues. Germline loops: CDR1 SGHNT, CDR2 YYREEE (reference sequence). Generated by immunoSEQ multiplex PCR, the TCRdb table keeps only in-frame clones and is missing some. The sample has roughly 2.5 million clones; roughly 92% are singletons. General study results and limits: Generation of non-shared clonotypes was less probable than generation of clonotypes shared by all four donors.

The V gene is TRBV5-4, the J gene TRBJ1-2; the match to TRBD1 covers 9 bases. The TCR originated in a young man in good health. Sequencing was done on a sample of naive CD4+ T cells sorted from blood. Specified subset: CD45RA+ positively selected. The chain's CDR3 is CASSLGGTGSNYGYTF. The CDR3 DNA follows: TGTGCCAGCAGCTTGGGGGGGACAGGGTCTAACTATGGCTACACCTTC. Based on the CDR3 plus reference TRBV5-4 and TRBJ1-2, the full variable domain is ETGVTQSPTHLIKTRGQQVTLRCSSQSGHNTVSWYQQALGQGPQFIFQYYREEENGRGNFPPRFSGLQFPNYSSELNVNALELDDSALYLCASSLGGTGSNYGYTFGSGTRLTVV.